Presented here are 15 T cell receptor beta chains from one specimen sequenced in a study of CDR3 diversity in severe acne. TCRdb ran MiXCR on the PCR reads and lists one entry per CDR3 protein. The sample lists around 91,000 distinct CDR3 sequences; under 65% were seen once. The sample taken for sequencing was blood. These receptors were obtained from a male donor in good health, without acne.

The CDR3 nucleotides read TGTGCCACCAGTGCGGCAGACGGGGACCAAGAGACCCAGTACTTC. Translating gives CATSAADGDQETQYF. The V call is TRBV24-1, the J call TRBJ2-5; D may be TRBD2 (5 bases). CDR1 and CDR2 from the germline V gene are KGHDR and SFDVKD. The V and J ends lost 5 bases and 0 bases respectively, with 12 bases between them. The CDR3 is 15 amino acids.

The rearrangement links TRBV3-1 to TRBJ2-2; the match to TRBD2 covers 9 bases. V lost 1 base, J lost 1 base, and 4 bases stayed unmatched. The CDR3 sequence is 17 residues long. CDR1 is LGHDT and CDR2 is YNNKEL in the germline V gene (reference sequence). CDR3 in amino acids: CASSQGVAGVNTGELFF. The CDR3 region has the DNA TGTGCCAGCAGCCAAGGGGTAGCGGGGGTGAACACCGGGGAGCTGTTTTTT. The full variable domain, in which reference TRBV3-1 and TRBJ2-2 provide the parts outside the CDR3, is DTAVSQTPKYLVTQMGNDKSIKCEQNLGHDTMYWYKQDSKKFLKIMFSYNNKELIINETVPNRFSPKSPDKAHLNLHINSLELGDSAVYFCASSQGVAGVNTGELFFGEGSRLTVL.

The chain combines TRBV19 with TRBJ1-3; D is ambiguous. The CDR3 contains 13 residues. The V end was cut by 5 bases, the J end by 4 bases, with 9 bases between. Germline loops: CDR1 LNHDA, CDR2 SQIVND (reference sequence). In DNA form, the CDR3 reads TGTGCCAGTAGTCTTAGTGCCGGAAACACCATATATTTT. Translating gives CASSLSAGNTIYF. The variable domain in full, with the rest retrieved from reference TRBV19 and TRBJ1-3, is DGGITQSPKYLFRKEGQNVTLSCEQNLNHDAMYWYRQDPGQGLRLIYYSQIVNDFQKGDIAEGYSVSREKKESFPLTVTSAQKNPTAFYLCASSLSAGNTIYFGEGSWLTVV.

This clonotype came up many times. CDR3: CASSIGSLSTGELFF. The CDR3 nucleotides read TGTGCCAGTAGTATAGGGAGTTTGAGCACCGGGGAGCTGTTTTTT. This chain joins TRBV19 and TRBJ2-2; D call uncertain. Per the germline V gene, CDR1 is LNHDA and CDR2 is SQIVND (reference sequence). Trimming left V 1 base short and J 4 bases short, with 10 bases between. This CDR3 contains 15 residues.

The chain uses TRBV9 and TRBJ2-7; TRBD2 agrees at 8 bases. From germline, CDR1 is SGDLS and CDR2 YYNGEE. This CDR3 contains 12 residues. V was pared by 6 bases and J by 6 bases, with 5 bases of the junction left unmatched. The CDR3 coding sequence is TGTGCCAGCAACAGCGGGAGTAGCGAGCAGTACTTC. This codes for CASNSGSSEQYF.

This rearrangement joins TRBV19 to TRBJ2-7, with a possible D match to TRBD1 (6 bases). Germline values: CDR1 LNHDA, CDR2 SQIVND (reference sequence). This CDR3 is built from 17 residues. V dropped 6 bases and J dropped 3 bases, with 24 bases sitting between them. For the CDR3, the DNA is TGTGCCAGTAGCCGGACCGGACAGCTTAAAATGATCTACGAGCAGTACTTC. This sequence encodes CASSRTGQLKMIYEQYF.

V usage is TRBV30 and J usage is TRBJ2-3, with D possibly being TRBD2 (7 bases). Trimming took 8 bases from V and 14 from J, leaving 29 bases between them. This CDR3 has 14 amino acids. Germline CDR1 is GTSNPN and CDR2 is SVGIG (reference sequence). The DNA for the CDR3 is TGTGCCAGCAGCCGGGGGGCTCGCACAGACGCGCGGTATTTT. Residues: CASSRGARTDARYF.

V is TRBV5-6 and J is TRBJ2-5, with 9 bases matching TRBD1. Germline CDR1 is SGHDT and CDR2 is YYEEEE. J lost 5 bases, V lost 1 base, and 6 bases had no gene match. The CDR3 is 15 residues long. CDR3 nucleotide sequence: TGTGCCAGCAGCTTGTTAACAGGGGGCAGGGAGACCCAGTACTTC. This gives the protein CASSLLTGGRETQYF.

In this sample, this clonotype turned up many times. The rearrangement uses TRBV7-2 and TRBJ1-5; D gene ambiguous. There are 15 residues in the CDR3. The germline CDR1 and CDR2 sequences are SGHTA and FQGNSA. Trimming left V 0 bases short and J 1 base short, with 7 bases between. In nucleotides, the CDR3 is TGTGCCAGCAGCTTAGCCTTTGTAAGCAATCAGCCCCAGCATTTT. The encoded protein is CASSLAFVSNQPQHF.

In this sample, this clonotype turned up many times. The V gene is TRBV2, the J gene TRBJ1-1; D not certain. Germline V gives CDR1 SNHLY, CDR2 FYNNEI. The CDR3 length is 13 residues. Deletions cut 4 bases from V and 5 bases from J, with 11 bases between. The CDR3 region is CASSALGSTEAFF. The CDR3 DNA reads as TGTGCCAGCAGTGCTCTGGGATCTACTGAAGCTTTCTTT.

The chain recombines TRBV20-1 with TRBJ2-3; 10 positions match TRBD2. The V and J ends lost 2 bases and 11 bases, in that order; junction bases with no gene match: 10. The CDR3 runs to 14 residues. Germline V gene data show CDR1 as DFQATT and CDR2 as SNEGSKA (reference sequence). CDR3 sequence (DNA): TGCAGTGCTAGACGGTCTAGCGGGAGTGATGAGCAGTATTTT. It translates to CSARRSSGSDEQYF.

This CDR3 reads CAISGQPNTEAFF. CDR3 sequence (DNA): TGTGCCATCAGTGGTCAACCGAACACTGAAGCTTTCTTT. The chain combines TRBV10-3 with TRBJ1-1; no definite D call. CDR1 is ENHRY, CDR2 SYGVKD, per germline. Trimming stripped 4 bases from V and 1 base from J, with 7 bases between. The CDR3 runs 13 residues.

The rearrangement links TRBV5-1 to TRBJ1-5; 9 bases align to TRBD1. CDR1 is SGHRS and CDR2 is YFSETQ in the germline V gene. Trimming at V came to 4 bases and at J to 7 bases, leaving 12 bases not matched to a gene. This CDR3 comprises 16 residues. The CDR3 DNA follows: TGCGCCAGCAGCCCCGGCGGGACAGGGTTCAGGCAGCCCCAGCATTTT. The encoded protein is CASSPGGTGFRQPQHF.

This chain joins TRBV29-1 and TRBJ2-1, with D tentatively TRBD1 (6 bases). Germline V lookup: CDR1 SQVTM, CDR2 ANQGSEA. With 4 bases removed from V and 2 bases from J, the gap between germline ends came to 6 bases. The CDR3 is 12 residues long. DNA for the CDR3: TGCAGCGTTGGGGACACCTACAATGAGCAGTTCTTC. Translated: CSVGDTYNEQFF.

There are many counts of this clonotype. CDR3 DNA sequence: TGCGCCAGGGTCCCAGGGGAAAAACTGTTTTTT. It codes for CARVPGEKLFF. This chain joins TRBV10-1 and TRBJ1-4; D might be TRBD1 (5 bases). From germline, CDR1 is WNHNN and CDR2 SYGVQD (reference sequence). V shed 9 bases and J shed 8 bases, with 10 bases lying between them. This CDR3 comprises 11 residues.